This entry lists 6 T cell receptor beta chains sequenced from one sample in a study of regulatory T cells in long-lasting Graves disease. The TCR beta library used iRepertoire HTBI primers with Arm-PCR amplification of CDR3. TCRdb called the multiplex PCR reads again in MiXCR, with one record for every CDR3 protein. This sample has about 560,000 distinct CDR3 sequences, with about 16% found just once. This sample's time point: newly diagnosed GD, antithyroid drugs for less than 3 months. PBMC RNA was the source of the TCR library. The same data also contributed to another study, on T cells in Graves' hyperthyroidism and ophthalmopathy.

Sequences were derived from peripheral blood mononuclear cells (PBMCs), sampled at new diagnosis, from a patient treated with antithyroid drugs. These receptors all stem from a man between 18 and 29 years old with Graves disease.

This clonotype occurred many times. The chain combines TRBV11-2 with TRBJ2-3; maybe TRBD2 (6 bases). V was shortened by 4 bases and J by 1 base, with 15 bases between the two germline ends. The CDR3 is made up of 16 amino acids. Germline CDR1 is SGHAT and CDR2 is FQNNGV. The CDR3 region has the DNA TGTGCCAGCAGCTCGCCTCGCGGGGCAGGCACAGATACGCAGTATTTT. Amino acids: CASSSPRGAGTDTQYF.

V and J are TRBV10-2 and TRBJ1-1; 9 positions agree with TRBD1. V trimming: 4 bases; J trimming: 0 bases; junction bases outside the gene matches: 3. Germline V CDR1 and CDR2: WSHSY, SAAADI. This CDR3 region has 15 residues. This CDR3 reads CASSAGQGLNTEAFF. The CDR3 DNA sequence: TGCGCCAGCAGTGCGGGACAGGGCTTGAACACTGAAGCTTTCTTT.

Points on this clonotype: The junction does not match germline at one end; this may be a read error. The chain has TRBV14 and TRBJ2-7, with TRBD2 as a possible D gene (6 bases). The CDR3 covers 14 residues. Germline V gene sequence: CDR1 SGHDN, CDR2 FVKESK. CDR3 bases: TGTGTCAGCAGCTATAGCGGAGGACCCTACGAGCAGTACTTC. It codes for CVSSYSGGPYEQYF. Full variable domain (outside the CDR3, taken from reference TRBV14 and TRBJ2-7): EAGVTQFPSHSVIEKGQTVTLRCDPISGHDNLYWYRRVMGKEIKFLLHFVKESKQDESGMPNNRFLAERTGGTYSTLKVQPAELEDSGVYFCVSSYSGGPYEQYFGPGTRLTVT.

This clonotype was seen many times. The genes are TRBV30 and TRBJ1-4, with a possible D match to TRBD1 (6 bases). Germline CDR1 and CDR2: GTSNPN and SVGIG (reference sequence). Trimming removed 1 base from V and 3 bases from J, with 12 bases in between. The CDR3 runs 15 residues. The CDR3 DNA sequence: TGTGCCTGGAGTGACCAGGGGCAGCCTAATGAAAAACTGTTTTTT. Translating it yields CAWSDQGQPNEKLFF.

This clonotype was detected only a few times. This chain connects TRBV20-1 to TRBJ2-5; no firm D call. This CDR3 has 13 residues. V was cut by 6 bases and J by 5 bases, with 16 bases left in between. The germline gives CDR1 DFQATT, CDR2 SNEGSKA (reference sequence). CDR3 bases: TGCAGTGCCGCCCTGGGAACTGTCGAGACCCAGTACTTC. It is translated as CSAALGTVETQYF.

About this clonotype: A read error may be the cause here, since a much bigger clone is one base away. This sequence joins TRBV12-3 or TRBV12-4 and TRBJ1-1; D is undetermined. Trimming removed 4 bases from V and 4 bases from J, with 13 bases in between. This CDR3 contains 14 residues. CDR3 DNA: TGTGCCAGCAGTTCGGGAGGGCTGGTCACTGAAGCTTTCTTT. It codes for CASSSGGLVTEAFF.